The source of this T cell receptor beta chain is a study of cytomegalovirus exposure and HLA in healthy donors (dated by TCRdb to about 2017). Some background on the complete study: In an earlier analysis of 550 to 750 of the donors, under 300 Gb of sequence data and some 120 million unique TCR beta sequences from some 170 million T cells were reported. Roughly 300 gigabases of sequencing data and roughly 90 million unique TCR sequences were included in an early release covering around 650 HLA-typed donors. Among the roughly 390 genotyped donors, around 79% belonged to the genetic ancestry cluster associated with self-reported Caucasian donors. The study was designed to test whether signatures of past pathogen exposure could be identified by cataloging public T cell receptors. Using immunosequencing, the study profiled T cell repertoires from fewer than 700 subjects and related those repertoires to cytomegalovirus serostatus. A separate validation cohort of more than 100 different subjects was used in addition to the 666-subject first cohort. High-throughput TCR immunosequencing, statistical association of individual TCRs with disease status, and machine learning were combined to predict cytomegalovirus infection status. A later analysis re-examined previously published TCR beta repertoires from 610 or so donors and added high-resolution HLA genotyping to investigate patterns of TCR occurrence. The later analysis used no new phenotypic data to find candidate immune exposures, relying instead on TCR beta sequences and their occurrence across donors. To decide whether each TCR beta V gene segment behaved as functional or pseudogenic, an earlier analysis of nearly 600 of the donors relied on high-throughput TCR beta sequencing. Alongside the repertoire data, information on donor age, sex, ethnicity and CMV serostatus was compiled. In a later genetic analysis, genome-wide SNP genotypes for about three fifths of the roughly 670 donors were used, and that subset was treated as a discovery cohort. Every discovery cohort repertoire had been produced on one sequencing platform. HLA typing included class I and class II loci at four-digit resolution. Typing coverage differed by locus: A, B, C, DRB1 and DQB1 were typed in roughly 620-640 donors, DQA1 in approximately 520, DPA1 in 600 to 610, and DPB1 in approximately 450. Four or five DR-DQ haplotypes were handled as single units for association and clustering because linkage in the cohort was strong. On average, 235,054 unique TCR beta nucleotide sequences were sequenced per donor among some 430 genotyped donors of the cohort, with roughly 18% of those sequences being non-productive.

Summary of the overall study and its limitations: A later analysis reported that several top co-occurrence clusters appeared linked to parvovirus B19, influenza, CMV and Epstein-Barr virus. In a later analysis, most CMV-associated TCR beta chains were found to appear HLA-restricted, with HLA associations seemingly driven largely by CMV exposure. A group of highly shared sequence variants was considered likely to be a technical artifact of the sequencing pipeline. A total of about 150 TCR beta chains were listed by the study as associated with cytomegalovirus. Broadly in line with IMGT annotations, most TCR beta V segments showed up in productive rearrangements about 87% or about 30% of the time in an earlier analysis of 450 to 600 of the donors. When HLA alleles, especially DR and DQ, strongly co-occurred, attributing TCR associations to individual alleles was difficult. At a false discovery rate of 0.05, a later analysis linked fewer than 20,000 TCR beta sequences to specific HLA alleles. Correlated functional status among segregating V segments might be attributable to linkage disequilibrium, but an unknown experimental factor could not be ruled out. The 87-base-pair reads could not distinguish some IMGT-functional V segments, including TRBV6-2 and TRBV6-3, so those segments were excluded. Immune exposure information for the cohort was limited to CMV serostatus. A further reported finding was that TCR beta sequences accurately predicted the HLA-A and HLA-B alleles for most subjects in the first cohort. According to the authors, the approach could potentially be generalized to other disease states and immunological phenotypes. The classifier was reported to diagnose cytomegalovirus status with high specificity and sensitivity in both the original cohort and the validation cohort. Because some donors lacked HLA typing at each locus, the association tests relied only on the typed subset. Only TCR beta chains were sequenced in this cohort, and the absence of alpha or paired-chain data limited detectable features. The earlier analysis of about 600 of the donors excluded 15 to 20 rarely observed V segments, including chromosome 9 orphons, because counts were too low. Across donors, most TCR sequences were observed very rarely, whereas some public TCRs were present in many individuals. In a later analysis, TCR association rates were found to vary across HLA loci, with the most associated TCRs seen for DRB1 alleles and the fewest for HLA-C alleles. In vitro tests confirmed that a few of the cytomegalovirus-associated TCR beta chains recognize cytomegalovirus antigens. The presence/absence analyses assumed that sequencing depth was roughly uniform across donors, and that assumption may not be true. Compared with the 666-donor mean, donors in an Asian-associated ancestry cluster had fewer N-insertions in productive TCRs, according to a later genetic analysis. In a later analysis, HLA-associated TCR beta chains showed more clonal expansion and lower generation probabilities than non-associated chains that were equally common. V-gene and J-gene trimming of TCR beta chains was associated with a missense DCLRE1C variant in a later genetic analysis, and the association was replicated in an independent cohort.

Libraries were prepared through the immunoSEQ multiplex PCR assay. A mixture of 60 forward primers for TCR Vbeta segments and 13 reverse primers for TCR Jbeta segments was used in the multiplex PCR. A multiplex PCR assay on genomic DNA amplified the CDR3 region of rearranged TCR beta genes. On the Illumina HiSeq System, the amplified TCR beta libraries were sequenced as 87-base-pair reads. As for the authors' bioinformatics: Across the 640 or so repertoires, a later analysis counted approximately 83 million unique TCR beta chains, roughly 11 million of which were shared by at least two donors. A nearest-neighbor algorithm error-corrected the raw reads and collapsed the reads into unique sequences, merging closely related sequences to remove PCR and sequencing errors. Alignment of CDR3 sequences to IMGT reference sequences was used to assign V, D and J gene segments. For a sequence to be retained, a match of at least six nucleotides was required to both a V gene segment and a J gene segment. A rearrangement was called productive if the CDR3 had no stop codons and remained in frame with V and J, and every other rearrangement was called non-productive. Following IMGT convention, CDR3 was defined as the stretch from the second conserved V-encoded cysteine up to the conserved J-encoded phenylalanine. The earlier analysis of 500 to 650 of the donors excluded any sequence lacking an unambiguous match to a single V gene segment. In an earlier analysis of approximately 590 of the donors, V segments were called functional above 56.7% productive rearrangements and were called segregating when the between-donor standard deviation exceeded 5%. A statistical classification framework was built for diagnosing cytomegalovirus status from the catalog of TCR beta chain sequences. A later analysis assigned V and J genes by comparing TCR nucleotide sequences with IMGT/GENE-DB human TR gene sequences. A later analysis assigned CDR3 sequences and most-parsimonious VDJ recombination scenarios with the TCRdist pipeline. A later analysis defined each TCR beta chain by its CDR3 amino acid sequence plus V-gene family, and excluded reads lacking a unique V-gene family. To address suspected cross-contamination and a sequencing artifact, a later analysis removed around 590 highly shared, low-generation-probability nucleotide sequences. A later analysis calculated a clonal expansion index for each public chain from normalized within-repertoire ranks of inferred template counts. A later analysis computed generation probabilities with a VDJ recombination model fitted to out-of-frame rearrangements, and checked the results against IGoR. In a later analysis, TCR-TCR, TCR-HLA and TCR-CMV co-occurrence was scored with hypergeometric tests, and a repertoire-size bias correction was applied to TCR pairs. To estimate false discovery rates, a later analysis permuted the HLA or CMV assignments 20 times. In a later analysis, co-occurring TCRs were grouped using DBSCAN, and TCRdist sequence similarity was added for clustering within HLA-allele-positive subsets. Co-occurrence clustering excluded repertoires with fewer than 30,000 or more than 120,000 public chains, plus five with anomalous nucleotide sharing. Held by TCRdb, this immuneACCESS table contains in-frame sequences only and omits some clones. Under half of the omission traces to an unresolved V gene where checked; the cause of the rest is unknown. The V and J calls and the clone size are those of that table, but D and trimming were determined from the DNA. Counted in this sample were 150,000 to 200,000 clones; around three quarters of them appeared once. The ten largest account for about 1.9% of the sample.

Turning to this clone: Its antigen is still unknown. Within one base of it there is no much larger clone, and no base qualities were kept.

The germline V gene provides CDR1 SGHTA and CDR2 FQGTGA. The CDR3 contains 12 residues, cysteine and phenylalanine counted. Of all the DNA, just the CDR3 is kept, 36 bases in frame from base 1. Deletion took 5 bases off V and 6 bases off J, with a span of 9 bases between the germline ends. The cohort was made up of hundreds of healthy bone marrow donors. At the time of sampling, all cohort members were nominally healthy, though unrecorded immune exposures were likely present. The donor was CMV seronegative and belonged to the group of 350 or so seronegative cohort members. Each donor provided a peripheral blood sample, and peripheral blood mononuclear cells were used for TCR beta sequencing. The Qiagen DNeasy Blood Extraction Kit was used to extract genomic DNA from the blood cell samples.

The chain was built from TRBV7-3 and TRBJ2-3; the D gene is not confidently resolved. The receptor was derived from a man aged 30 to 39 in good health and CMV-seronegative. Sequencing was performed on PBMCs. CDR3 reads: CASSINGDTQYF. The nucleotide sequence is TGTGCCAGCAGCATAAACGGGGATACGCAGTATTTT.